These T cell receptor beta chains were read from a single sample in a study of regulatory T cells in long-lasting Graves disease. TCRdb processed the multiplex PCR reads anew with MiXCR; each CDR3 protein has one entry. The sample lists fewer than 550,000 distinct CDR3 sequences; about 22% were seen once. Specimen: peripheral blood mononuclear cells (PBMCs), collected when the disease was refractory, from a patient treated with antithyroid drugs. The receptors here all came from a female donor with Graves disease. The CDR3 runs from the conserved cysteine through the conserved F or W.

J | V | CDR3
TRBJ2-5 | TRBV7-9 | CASSFRDTRQETQYF
TRBJ1-1 | TRBV11-2 | CASSFRRTDEAFF
TRBJ2-5 | TRBV12-3/TRBV12-4 | CASSLLLWETQYF
TRBJ1-4 | TRBV19 | CASSSLGELGREKLFF
TRBJ1-6 | TRBV5-1 | CASSLAPGDSPLHF
TRBJ1-5 | TRBV19 | CASSYLLGVGQPQHF
TRBJ1-2 | TRBV20-1 | CSAKGSSFGQGGYGYTF
TRBJ2-3 | TRBV7-8 | CASSLGTGTSGRGGTDTQYF
TRBJ1-2 | TRBV27 | CASSSNRVNQYGYTF
TRBJ1-5 | TRBV19 | CASSIRQGGSNQPQHF
TRBJ2-5 | TRBV12-3/TRBV12-4 | CASSLGRDWVERETQYF
TRBJ2-1 | TRBV12-3/TRBV12-4 | CASSHGGPKQFF
TRBJ1-4 | TRBV28 | CASSSPLPGGEKLFF
TRBJ2-5 | TRBV19 | CASSARRSQETQYF
TRBJ1-2 | TRBV5-5 | CASSLPGQGVTYGYTF
TRBJ2-5 | TRBV6-5 | CASSYRPPGQGGETQYF
TRBJ1-2 | TRBV6-2/TRBV6-3 | CASSYVRAGNNYGYTF
TRBJ2-2 | TRBV14 | CASSQDTPVDYTGELFF
TRBJ1-1 | TRBV30 | CARTGRNTEAFF
TRBJ1-4 | TRBV6-1 | CASSPSILLATNEKLFF
TRBJ2-2 | TRBV14 | CASSQDRGRPGTGELFF
TRBJ2-5 | TRBV27 | CASSYGGQTETQYF
TRBJ1-4 | TRBV20-1 | CSARDYNEKLFF
TRBJ1-2 | TRBV5-1 | CASSPGQGLNYGYTF